This is a list of T cell receptor beta chains from one sample in a study of T cells in Graves' hyperthyroidism and ophthalmopathy. TCRdb re-called the multiplex PCR reads with MiXCR, one entry per CDR3 protein. The sample includes about 700,000 distinct CDR3 sequences, 13% to 15% of them seen just once. Sequencing used blood. All receptors derive from a woman aged 18-30 years with Graves' hyperthyroidism. Both conserved end residues are trimmed from each CDR3.

V gene	J gene	CDR3 protein
TRBV2	TRBJ1-6	ASSWTETSPLH
TRBV30	TRBJ2-3	AWSVGSVADTQY
TRBV9	TRBJ2-1	ASSVEGGTGAPYNEQF
TRBV25-1	TRBJ1-2	ASSEIPYGYT
TRBV2	TRBJ2-1	ASRIRTSGSWDNEQF
TRBV12-3/TRBV12-4	TRBJ2-5	ASSPILIVGTGGEETQY
TRBV20-1	TRBJ2-2	SARESGRGTGELF
TRBV18	TRBJ1-2	ASSPGGSTTTT
TRBV9	TRBJ1-3	ASHRSFDRPSGNTIY
TRBV2	TRBJ1-5	ASSEELGQGAVPDQPQH
TRBV18	TRBJ2-1	ASSPPPPTLSLPHEQF
TRBV12-3/TRBV12-4	TRBJ1-5	ASSLATGSQPQH
TRBV12-3/TRBV12-4	TRBJ2-1	ASGTGGPHNEQF
TRBV20-1	TRBJ1-2	SAGDRSSYGYT
TRBV6-5	TRBJ2-6	ASSYGTGIGGANVLT
TRBV5-1	TRBJ2-1	ASSPVTEVPGEQF
TRBV2	TRBJ2-3	ASSIGGLAGVTDTQY
TRBV13	TRBJ2-7	ASSFEGNEQY
TRBV4-2	TRBJ2-2	ASSQDRQSNTGELF
TRBV27	TRBJ1-3	ASSPWASSGNTIY
TRBV30	TRBJ1-2	AYEKGIRGYT
TRBV6-2/TRBV6-3	TRBJ1-5	ASSYREYSNQPQH
TRBV13	TRBJ1-1	ASSLGGTTTEAF
TRBV5-5	TRBJ2-7	ASSLTSRTSRYEQY
TRBV24-1	TRBJ2-1	ATSVETGNNEQF
TRBV11-2	TRBJ2-1	ASSLRQGEYNEQF
TRBV30	TRBJ2-2	ASESVVELF
TRBV4-1	TRBJ2-3	ASSQILGGLAADTQY
TRBV5-1	TRBJ2-7	ASSGTDPYEQY
TRBV19	TRBJ1-4	ASSIRGLDEKLF
TRBV4-1	TRBJ2-2	ASSQISPHTGELF
TRBV11-3	TRBJ2-1	ASSVGNNEQF
TRBV10-3	TRBJ2-7	AISFSPLRGGRTSSYEQY
TRBV27	TRBJ2-7	ASSSLLTSGSYEQY
TRBV4-3	TRBJ1-5	ASSQEVLRTDENQPQH
TRBV28	TRBJ2-7	ASLGYPGLAGEYEQY
TRBV6-1	TRBJ1-1	ASSEQLQTPSGAF
TRBV6-2/TRBV6-3	TRBJ2-3	ASSLTDTSTDTQY
TRBV10-3	TRBJ2-5	ATRRRDSPEETQY
TRBV4-3	TRBJ2-7	ASSQGMPSYQQY
TRBV7-3	TRBJ2-7	ASSFSQGYEQY
TRBV29-1	TRBJ2-7	SVGQIYEQY
TRBV6-2/TRBV6-3	TRBJ2-7	ASTLRSARTGKISYEQY
TRBV19	TRBJ1-5	ASSIIGKGQPQH
TRBV20-1	TRBJ2-7	SARGELVAVYEQY
TRBV30	TRBJ1-2	AGTPGTGLSGYGYT
TRBV6-4	TRBJ1-2	ASRTERSNYGYT
TRBV11-2	TRBJ1-6	ASSSGRGNSPLH
TRBV27	TRBJ2-1	ASSSGPRYQPGHEQF
TRBV6-1	TRBJ2-2	ASSEPSASGELF
TRBV3-1	TRBJ2-5	ASSGYQETQY